A single sample gave rise to the 16 T cell receptor beta chains below, sequenced in a study of spatial heterogeneity in lung cancer. A single record per CDR3 protein comes from TCRdb applying MiXCR to the 5' RACE reads. The sample has 55,000 to 75,000 distinct CDR3 sequences, about 8.2% seen once. The time point here: blood at routine non-recurrence follow-up after resection. Material: PBMCs, obtained at follow-up. These receptors were collected from a female donor with early-stage non-small cell lung cancer.

This clonotype has a count of ten or more. The chain's CDR3 is CASSLNGIASYNEQFF. In DNA form, the CDR3 reads TGTGCCAGCAGCTTAAACGGGATTGCGTCCTACAATGAGCAGTTCTTC. V and J are TRBV7-3 and TRBJ2-1, with D possibly being TRBD2 (5 bases). Germline CDR1 and CDR2: SGHTA and FQGTGA. V gave up 1 base and J gave up 1 base, with 11 bases separating them. The CDR3 contains 16 residues.

This chain connects TRBV9 to TRBJ2-3; 10 nucleotides match TRBD1. Germline loops: CDR1 SGDLS, CDR2 YYNGEE. J lost 4 bases, V lost 3 bases, and 5 bases had no gene match. The CDR3 runs 15 residues. The CDR3 region is CASSEGTGESDTQYF. As DNA, the CDR3 is TGTGCCAGCAGCGAGGGGACAGGGGAGTCAGATACGCAGTATTTT.

The table lists this clonotype with many counts. The chain combines TRBV6-5 with TRBJ1-1; perhaps TRBD1 as D (6 bases). The CDR3 has 15 amino acids. The germline V gene has CDR1 MNHEY and CDR2 SVGAGI. V lost 0 bases and J lost 5, with 13 bases in between. This CDR3 reads CASSYSSQGRTEAFF. The CDR3 DNA reads as TGTGCCAGCAGTTACTCGTCGCAGGGGAGGACTGAAGCTTTCTTT.

The V and J genes are TRBV12-3 or TRBV12-4 and TRBJ2-2, with 7 bases matching TRBD1. This CDR3 region has 18 residues. V trimming: 1 base; J trimming: 0 bases; junction bases outside the gene matches: 8. The CDR3 spells CASSLGGSGTANTGELFF. DNA of the CDR3: TGTGCCAGCAGTTTAGGAGGATCCGGGACAGCGAACACCGGGGAGCTGTTTTTT.

This clonotype was detected only a few times. The V and J genes are TRBV5-1 and TRBJ2-5; the D is unclear. Looked up from germline, CDR1 is SGHRS and CDR2 is YFSETQ. CDR3 length: 15 amino acids. Trimming left V 4 bases short and J 0 bases short, with 13 bases between. CDR3 in amino acids: CASSRRTGHQETQYF. The CDR3 nucleotides are TGCGCCAGCAGCCGAAGGACGGGTCACCAAGAGACCCAGTACTTC.

This clonotype was seen a few times. The V and J genes are TRBV15 and TRBJ2-7; D gene ambiguous. Germline-derived CDR1 and CDR2 are LNHNV and YYDKDF (reference sequence). This CDR3 contains 15 residues. The ends were cut back, 0 bases at V and 0 bases at J, with 9 bases in the middle. CDR3 nucleotides: TGTGCCACCAGCAGAGAGGCGGTGAGCTCCTACGAGCAGTACTTC. This sequence encodes CATSREAVSSYEQYF.

This clonotype was seen more than once but under ten times. CDR3 amino acids: CAWSARDRNTEAFF. The CDR3 DNA sequence: TGTGCCTGGAGTGCCAGGGACAGAAACACTGAAGCTTTCTTT. The chain carries TRBV30 and TRBJ1-1, with 7 bases fitting TRBD1. V trimming: 1 base; J trimming: 2 bases; junction bases outside the gene matches: 4. CDR3 length: 14 amino acids. CDR1 GTSNPN and CDR2 SVGIG come from the germline V gene (reference sequence).

This clonotype was counted ten times or more. The gene calls are TRBV2 and TRBJ2-7; weak D call: TRBD1 (6 bases). The germline V and J ends were trimmed by 4 bases and 0 bases, with 16 bases remaining between them. CDR3 length: 16 residues. CDR1 and CDR2 from the germline V gene are SNHLY and FYNNEI. DNA of the CDR3: TGTGCCAGCAGTGTGGTACAGGGACGAACCTCCTACGAGCAGTACTTC. Encoded protein: CASSVVQGRTSYEQYF.

Notes on this clonotype: A much larger clone differs from this one at a single base, so this may be a read error. The chain couples TRBV18 to TRBJ1-4, with a weak D call TRBD1 (6 bases). V shed 6 bases and J shed 5 bases, with 13 bases lying between them. The CDR3 is 14 amino acids. Germline V lookup: CDR1 KGHSH, CDR2 LQKENI. The CDR3 DNA is TGTGCCAGCTCCCGGTCAGGGGTAAATGAAAAACTGTTTTTT. Residues: CASSRSGVNEKLFF.

This clonotype was recorded a few times. One end of the junction does not line up with germline, which may come from a read error. The J gene is TRBJ2-5, the V gene TRBV6-2 or TRBV6-3, with a weak D call TRBD1 (5 bases). Germline V gives CDR1 MNHEY, CDR2 SVGEGT. The CDR3 is made up of 15 amino acids. The CDR3 sequence is CASTITGTLQETLYF. Here the CDR3 DNA reads TGTGCCAGCACCATTACAGGAACTCTTCAAGAGACCCTGTACTTC.

This clonotype has at least ten counts. V and J are TRBV27 and TRBJ1-4; 7 nucleotides align to TRBD1. V lost 6 bases, J lost 10 bases, and 11 bases stayed unmatched. The length of the CDR3 is 14 residues. The germline V gene has CDR1 MNHEY and CDR2 SMNVEV (reference sequence). Here the CDR3 reads CASSRDSPVGKLFF. For the CDR3, the DNA is TGTGCCAGCAGCCGGGACAGCCCGGTCGGAAAACTGTTTTTT.

This clonotype was detected many times. The V and J genes are TRBV10-3 and TRBJ2-3, with TRBD2 identical over 11 bases. In germline, CDR1 is ENHRY, CDR2 SYGVKD. The V gene end was trimmed by 0 bases and the J gene end by 0 bases; junction bases not matched to a gene: 5. The CDR3 spans 18 residues. CDR3 residues: CAISESSGRAGSTDTQYF. The CDR3 DNA reads as TGTGCCATCAGTGAGTCTAGCGGGAGGGCCGGAAGCACAGATACGCAGTATTTT.

The chain recombines TRBV18 with TRBJ2-1; TRBD1 agrees at 8 bases. Trimming cost V 1 base and J 8 bases; bases outside gene matches: 7. The CDR3 has 15 residues. CDR1 and CDR2 from the germline V gene are KGHSH and LQKENI. CDR3: CASSPRQGANHEQFF. The CDR3 DNA reads as TGTGCCAGCTCACCACGCCAGGGGGCGAATCATGAGCAGTTCTTC.

This clonotype has a count of ten or more. The chain recombines TRBV11-1 with TRBJ2-3, with D tentatively TRBD1 (5 bases). CDR1 SGHAT and CDR2 FQDESV come from the germline V gene (reference sequence). V was cut by 0 bases and J by 6 bases, with 7 bases left in between. This CDR3 is built from 13 residues. CDR3 residues: CASSLAPGDTQYF. CDR3 bases: TGTGCCAGCAGCTTAGCGCCAGGGGATACGCAGTATTTT.

This clonotype occurred many times. This sequence joins TRBV27 and TRBJ2-2, with 14 bases lining up with TRBD2. The CDR3 loop spans 16 amino acids. Germline V gene lookup returns CDR1 MNHEY and CDR2 SMNVEV (reference sequence). J lost 9 bases, V lost 5 bases, and 8 bases had no gene match. CDR3 amino acids: CASSTGLAGAFRELFF. The CDR3 DNA follows: TGTGCCAGCAGTACGGGACTAGCGGGAGCCTTCCGGGAGCTGTTTTTT.

This clonotype came up once. A much larger clonotype is one base distant, so this may be a read error. The CDR3 ends on some other residue instead of the conserved phenylalanine or tryptophan, so this is likely a read error. V gene TRBV14 combines with J gene TRBJ1-1; no clear D gene. The germline V gene encodes CDR1 SGHDN and CDR2 FVKESK. V was shortened by 4 bases and J by 4 bases, with 7 bases between the two germline ends. The CDR3 has 12 amino acids. DNA for the CDR3: TGTGCCAGCAGCCCAATGGGCACTGAAGCTTTCCTT. It specifies CASSPMGTEAFL.